The rows below give T cell receptor beta chains drawn from one sample of a study of blood T cell repertoires in COVID-19. TCRdb's copy holds only in-frame clones and misses some; the assay was immunoSEQ multiplex PCR. Of 80,000 or so clones listed, around 90% are singletons. Sequenced: peripheral blood. Source of these receptors: a man between 50 and 59 years old with acute or convalescent COVID-19. Both conserved end residues are part of each CDR3. A D gene is named only where the DNA matches it firmly. Where a row states a size, it is once, few, many or the class of an expanded clone; other rows omit it.

>TRBJ2-1|-|TRBV24-1|TRBD2
TGTGCCACCACTTCGTCTAGCGGGAGATCGGATGAGCAGTTCTTC
CATTSSSGRSDEQFF
>TRBJ1-5|few|TRBV9|-
TGTGCCAGCAGCGTACAGGGGCACCTCGATCAGCCCCAGCATTTT
CASSVQGHLDQPQHF
>TRBJ2-5|once|TRBV6-2/TRBV6-3|TRBD2
TGTGCCAGCAGTTACCTCGTTAGCGGGCAAGAGACCCAGTACTTC
CASSYLVSGQETQYF
>TRBJ1-2|few|TRBV6-5|TRBD1
TGTGCCAGCAGTCTGCAAGGGACAGGGTATGGCTACACCTTC
CASSLQGTGYGYTF
>TRBJ2-7|-|TRBV7-9|-
TGTGCCAGCAGCCCTCAGGGGTCACCAGGGTACGAGCAGTACTTC
CASSPQGSPGYEQYF
>TRBJ2-5|-|TRBV7-8|-
TGTGCCAGCGGAGCCCCGCTAGAGACCCAGTACTTC
CASGAPLETQYF
>TRBJ2-1|-|TRBV9|TRBD2
TGTGCCAGCAGCCCCCACGGGGGACTAGCATCCAATGAGCAGTTCTTC
CASSPHGGLASNEQFF
>TRBJ2-6|-|TRBV2|TRBD1
TGTGCCAGCAGACAGGGGAGCTCTGGGGCCAACGTCCTGACTTTC
CASRQGSSGANVLTF
>TRBJ1-1|-|TRBV2|-
TGTGCCAGCAGAGACAGCTTGAACACTGAAGCTTTCTTT
CASRDSLNTEAFF
>TRBJ2-1|-|TRBV10-2|-
TGCGCCAGCAGGGTACTGTACAATGAGCAGTTCTTC
CASRVLYNEQFF
>TRBJ2-3|-|TRBV6-5|TRBD1
TGTGCCAGCCGCCGGGACAGGGGCCCAGATACGCAGTATTTT
CASRRDRGPDTQYF
>TRBJ2-3|-|TRBV6-1|-
TGTGCCAGCAGTGAAGACAGGCACACAGATACGCAGTATTTT
CASSEDRHTDTQYF
>TRBJ2-5|-|TRBV20-1|-
TGCAGTGCTAGTTACGTGTCCCAGGCGGGGCGGTTCGAGACCCAGTACTTC
CSASYVSQAGRFETQYF
>TRBJ1-5|-|TRBV4-2|-
TGTGCCAGCAGCCAGAAGCTCAATCAGCCCCAGCATTTT
CASSQKLNQPQHF
>TRBJ2-1|-|TRBV28|TRBD2
TGTGCCAGCATCGAGGCGGGAGGAGGGAGAGAGCAGTTCTTC
CASIEAGGGREQFF
>TRBJ2-1|-|TRBV29-1|TRBD2
TGCAGCGTCGTCCCTAGCGGGTCCTACAATGAGCAGTTCTTC
CSVVPSGSYNEQFF
>TRBJ1-2|-|TRBV5-6|-
TGTGCCAGCAGCTTGACCGGACAGCACCGGGGCTACACCTTC
CASSLTGQHRGYTF
>TRBJ1-2|once|TRBV12-3/TRBV12-4|-
TGTGCCAGCAGTTTTGGGGCTTATGGCTACACCTTC
CASSFGAYGYTF
>TRBJ2-1|-|TRBV25-1|TRBD2
TGTGCCAGCACTAGCGGCCTCTACAATGAGCAGTTCTTC
CASTSGLYNEQFF
>TRBJ1-1|-|TRBV11-1|-
TGTGCCAGCAGCTTAGGCAGGAACACTGAAGCTTTCTTT
CASSLGRNTEAFF
>TRBJ2-3|few|TRBV19|-
TGTGCCAGTAGTGTGACTAGCACAGATACGCAGTATTTT
CASSVTSTDTQYF
>TRBJ1-6|-|TRBV27|-
TGTGCCAGCAGTCCCGCGGAGGGTGGCTATTCACCCCTCCACTTT
CASSPAEGGYSPLHF
>TRBJ2-5|-|TRBV28|TRBD2
TGTGCCAGCAGTCACCTAAGGACTAGCAGGGGTCAAGAGACCCAGTACTTC
CASSHLRTSRGQETQYF
>TRBJ2-7|-|TRBV4-1|TRBD2
TGCGCCAGCAGCCAAGAAGGAGCGGGAGGCAACTACGAGCAGTACTTC
CASSQEGAGGNYEQYF
>TRBJ2-6|-|TRBV9|-
TGTGCCAGCAGCCCCCTGGGTAGGGAGTGGTCTGGGGCCAACGTCCTGACTTTC
CASSPLGREWSGANVLTF
>TRBJ2-1|-|TRBV6-2/TRBV6-3|-
TGTGCCAGCAGTTACGGGGCGGAGAGCTCCTACAATGAGCAGTTCTTC
CASSYGAESSYNEQFF
>TRBJ2-3|-|TRBV12-5|-
TGTGCTAGTGGTTTGGTTTGGGCCCAGGGGCGGTCAAGGGTTACGCAGTATTTT
CASGLVWAQGRSRVTQYF
>TRBJ2-1|-|TRBV5-1|TRBD2
TGCGCCAGCAGTCATGGGACTAGCGGGGGGAGTGAGCAGTTCTTC
CASSHGTSGGSEQFF
>TRBJ1-2|-|TRBV27|-
TGTGCCAGCAGTAGGACAGCCATGGGGGGCTACACCTTC
CASSRTAMGGYTF
>TRBJ1-1|-|TRBV19|TRBD1
TGTGCCTCCACCGGGACAGGGCACACTGAAGCTTTCTTT
CASTGTGHTEAFF
>TRBJ2-2|-|TRBV5-1|TRBD1
TGCGCCAGCAGCTTGGAGGCAGGGGGAAACGGGGAGCTGTTTTTT
CASSLEAGGNGELFF
>TRBJ1-4|-|TRBV11-2|-
TGTGCCAGCAGCTCCTTCCCTAGAGACGAAAAACTGTTTTTT
CASSSFPRDEKLFF
>TRBJ2-5|-|TRBV2|-
TGTGCCAGCAGTCCGCAAGAGACCCAGTACTTC
CASSPQETQYF
>TRBJ2-7|-|TRBV5-1|-
TGCGCCAGCAGTAAGAGCTCCTACGAGCAGTACTTC
CASSKSSYEQYF
>TRBJ1-3|-|TRBV2|-
TGTGCCAGCAGTGAAAGGGCAGGGGCTAACTCTGGAAACACCATATATTTT
CASSERAGANSGNTIYF
>TRBJ2-3|-|TRBV19|TRBD2
TGTGCCAGTAGTCCCGGACTAGCAACAGATACGCAGTATTTT
CASSPGLATDTQYF
>TRBJ1-2|-|TRBV24-1|-
TGTGCCACCAGTCCCCAGGGAAACTATGGCTACACCTTC
CATSPQGNYGYTF
>TRBJ1-3|-|TRBV7-3|-
TGTGCCAGCAGCTTTCGGCAGGCGAAAATGGGCACCATATATTTT
CASSFRQAKMGTIYF
>TRBJ2-3|-|TRBV11-3|TRBD1
TGTGCCAGCAGCCTAGGGACAGGGGATTCCACAGATACGCAGTATTTT
CASSLGTGDSTDTQYF
>TRBJ2-7|-|TRBV18|-
TGTGCCAGCTCGCCCCAAGGAGGCCGAGGCAACGAGCAGTACTTC
CASSPQGGRGNEQYF
>TRBJ2-1|-|TRBV6-5|TRBD1
TGTGCCAGCAGCTTCGGGACAGGGTCCTACAATGAGCAGTTCTTC
CASSFGTGSYNEQFF